The 29 T cell receptor beta chains below all came from one sample that was sequenced in a study of T-cell memory formation after mild COVID-19. From the 5' RACE reads, TCRdb called clonotypes with MiXCR, one entry per CDR3 protein. The sample consists of 410,000 or so distinct CDR3 sequences, under 25% of them appearing once. Input material: PBMCs or a T cell subset sorted from them (not recorded which). Receptors were obtained from an adult woman who had mild COVID-19 (a few samples of this study predate the infection). Cell type and time point are not known.

CDR3 in amino acids: CASSQKETQYF. CDR3 nucleotides: TGTGCCAGCAGCCAAAAAGAGACCCAGTACTTC. The rearrangement links TRBV7-9 to TRBJ2-5, with D unresolved. With 5 bases removed from V and 3 bases from J, the gap between germline ends came to 4 bases. CDR1 and CDR2 from the germline V gene are SEHNR and FQNEAQ (reference sequence). CDR3 size: 11 residues.

The sample holds a few counts of this clonotype. The chain recombines TRBV10-2 with TRBJ2-1; 15 bases align to TRBD2. Germline CDR1 WSHSY, CDR2 SAAADI. This CDR3 spans 19 amino acids. The junction had 10 bases not matched to a gene; V was cut back by 3 bases and J by 4 bases. CDR3 loop: CASSESIGTSGRLYNEQFF. CDR3 coding DNA: TGCGCCAGCAGTGAATCAATTGGGACTAGCGGGAGGTTGTACAATGAGCAGTTCTTC.

This clonotype was seen repeatedly, ten times or more. The V call is TRBV5-1, the J call TRBJ1-2; D remains ambiguous. This CDR3 is built from 15 residues. Trimming took off 6 bases at V and 1 base at J, with 16 bases between the two ends. Germline CDR1 and CDR2: SGHRS and YFSETQ. As DNA, the CDR3 is TGCGCCAGCAATCCGGGCAGCCGTCTTAACTATGGCTACACCTTC. Its protein is CASNPGSRLNYGYTF. Using reference TRBV5-1 and TRBJ1-2 for the parts outside the CDR3, the full variable domain is KAGVTQTPRYLIKTRGQQVTLSCSPISGHRSVSWYQQTPGQGLQFLFEYFSETQRNKGNFPGRFSGRQFSNSRSEMNVSTLELGDSALYLCASNPGSRLNYGYTFGSGTRLTVV.

This clonotype was detected only a few times. The rearrangement uses TRBV5-1 and TRBJ2-7, with a tentative D call TRBD1 (5 bases). The CDR3 length is 14 residues. Germline lookup yields CDR1 SGHRS and CDR2 YFSETQ. V lost 5 bases and J lost 6, with 18 bases in between. The CDR3 DNA reads TGCGCCAGCAGTCCGGACACCCTAAAGGGCGAGCAGTACTTC. Translation gives CASSPDTLKGEQYF. Based on the CDR3 plus reference TRBV5-1 and TRBJ2-7, the full variable domain is KAGVTQTPRYLIKTRGQQVTLSCSPISGHRSVSWYQQTPGQGLQFLFEYFSETQRNKGNFPGRFSGRQFSNSRSEMNVSTLELGDSALYLCASSPDTLKGEQYFGPGTRLTVT.

This clonotype has only a few counts. This sequence joins TRBV30 and TRBJ2-3; 9 bases align to TRBD1. V shed 1 base, J shed 4 bases, and the junction held 6 bases outside the gene matches. The CDR3 totals 15 residues. Germline assignment: CDR1 GTSNPN and CDR2 SVGIG (reference sequence). The CDR3 DNA reads TGTGCCTGGAGTGGCCCTCACAGGGGGCCAGATACGCAGTATTTT. Its protein product is CAWSGPHRGPDTQYF.

V gene TRBV7-3 combines with J gene TRBJ2-5; unclear D gene. There are 13 residues in the CDR3. Per germline, CDR1 SGHTA and CDR2 FQGTGA. The ends were cut back, 3 bases at V and 4 bases at J, with 9 bases in the middle. The CDR3 reads CASSFHKGETQYF. The CDR3 bases are TGTGCCAGCAGCTTCCACAAGGGAGAGACCCAGTACTTC.

This chain links TRBV5-1 with TRBJ1-1; 7 nucleotides match TRBD1. V dropped 3 bases and J dropped 1; count of bases not matched to a gene: 9. The CDR3 has 16 residues. Germline CDR1 and CDR2: SGHRS and YFSETQ. The CDR3 region has the DNA TGCGCCAGCAGCTCCCTGGAGGGACAGCCGAACACTGAAGCTTTCTTT. It codes for CASSSLEGQPNTEAFF.

This clonotype was observed a handful of times. The junction departs from germline at one end; a sequencing error may be responsible. This chain joins TRBV7-7 and TRBJ2-1, with D unresolved. Per the germline V gene, CDR1 is SSHAT and CDR2 is FNYEAQ (reference sequence). The CDR3 extends over 14 amino acids. CDR3 nucleotide sequence: TGTGCTAGCAGCTTTGGTGGCGACGGGAATGAGCAGTTCTTC. This codes for CASSFGGDGNEQFF.

This clonotype was found a few times. The CDR3 loop reads CASSPGWGADTEAFF. DNA of the CDR3: TGCGCCAGCTCCCCAGGATGGGGGGCGGACACTGAAGCTTTCTTT. V and J are TRBV5-1 and TRBJ1-1; D possibly corresponds to TRBD1 (6 bases). Trimming took off 7 bases at V and 3 bases at J, with 19 bases between the two ends. Per the germline V gene, CDR1 is SGHRS and CDR2 is YFSETQ. This CDR3 is built from 15 residues.

The V gene is TRBV20-1, the J gene TRBJ2-7; 12 bases fit TRBD2. The CDR3 sequence is 15 residues long. J gave up 4 bases and V 1 base, and 5 bases lay outside the gene matches. CDR1 and CDR2 (germline): DFQATT, SNEGSKA (reference sequence). The CDR3 sequence is CSARGETSGRYEQYF. CDR3 DNA: TGCAGTGCTAGAGGGGAGACTAGCGGGAGATACGAGCAGTACTTC.

The CDR3 sequence: CASSVEDRVSEAFF. As DNA, the CDR3 is TGTGCCAGCAGCGTAGAGGACAGGGTCAGTGAAGCTTTCTTT. V usage is TRBV9 and J usage is TRBJ1-1, with 8 bases matching TRBD1. The CDR3 runs to 14 residues. V lost 0 bases, J lost 7 bases, and 5 bases stayed unmatched. CDR1 and CDR2 (germline): SGDLS, YYNGEE.

The CDR3 DNA follows: TGCAGTGCTAGAGGGACAGGGAACTATGGCTACACCTTC. It is translated as CSARGTGNYGYTF. This chain links TRBV20-1 with TRBJ1-2; TRBD1 matches at 8 bases. J gave up 2 bases and V 1 base, and 0 bases lay outside the gene matches. The CDR3 sequence is 13 residues long. Per the germline V gene, CDR1 is DFQATT and CDR2 is SNEGSKA (reference sequence).

This clonotype was observed a few times. The chain links TRBV5-1 to TRBJ2-1, with TRBD2 matching 11 bases. Germline CDR1 is SGHRS and CDR2 is YFSETQ. V was clipped by 4 bases and J by 3 bases; unmatched bases: 6. This CDR3 is built from 16 residues. CDR3 DNA: TGCGCCAGCAGCATAAGTCTAGCGGGAGGCTACAATGAGCAGTTCTTC. The encoded protein is CASSISLAGGYNEQFF.

This clonotype was detected a few times. V is TRBV30 and J is TRBJ2-2; D ambiguous. CDR3 length equals 11 residues. V gave up 3 bases and J gave up 3 bases, with 2 bases separating them. The V gene's germline CDR1 is GTSNPN and CDR2 SVGIG (reference sequence). The CDR3 DNA follows: TGTGCCTGGAGATACACCGGGGAGCTGTTTTTT. Its translation: CAWRYTGELFF.

This rearrangement joins TRBV5-1 to TRBJ2-3; 10 positions agree with TRBD2. Looked up from germline, CDR1 is SGHRS and CDR2 is YFSETQ. The CDR3 has 15 residues. Trimming at V came to 6 bases and at J to 0 bases, leaving 4 bases not matched to a gene. As DNA, the CDR3 is TGCGCCAGCACACTAGCGGGATCTAGCACAGATACGCAGTATTTT. This translates into CASTLAGSSTDTQYF.

This clonotype was observed a few times. This rearrangement joins TRBV25-1 to TRBJ1-1, with D perhaps matching TRBD1 (5 bases). The CDR3 covers 16 residues. CDR1 and CDR2 (germline): MGHDK, SYGVNS. V lost 1 base and J lost 4, with 16 bases in between. The CDR3 DNA sequence: TGTGCCAGCAGTGAATGGAAACCTACCGGGGGCACTGAAGCTTTCTTT. Encoded protein: CASSEWKPTGGTEAFF.

The V and J genes are TRBV7-8 and TRBJ2-1, with 7 nucleotides matching TRBD2. J lost 5 bases, V lost 5 bases, and 21 bases had no gene match. Germline V CDR1 and CDR2: SGHVS, FQNEAQ. This CDR3 has 19 residues. CDR3 sequence (DNA): TGTGCCAGCAGCCCCCCGGGGGGAGGACTTAGTCGGCAAGACAATGAGCAGTTCTTC. Residues: CASSPPGGGLSRQDNEQFF. Variable domain in full (rest from reference TRBV7-8 and TRBJ2-1): GAGVSQSPRYKVAKRGQDVALRCDPISGHVSLFWYQQALGQGPEFLTYFQNEAQLDKSGLPSDRFFAERPEGSVSTLKIQRTQQEDSAVYLCASSPPGGGLSRQDNEQFFGPGTRLTVL.

This clonotype was detected a few times. The rearrangement links TRBV4-2 to TRBJ2-5, with TRBD2 matching over 8 bases. The CDR3 has 15 residues. V was pared by 4 bases and J by 4 bases, with 8 bases of the junction left unmatched. Germline loops: CDR1 LGHNA, CDR2 YNFKEQ. The CDR3 DNA reads as TGTGCCAGCAGCCCGGGGGGGCTACCCGGAGAGACCCAGTACTTC. Its translation: CASSPGGLPGETQYF.

V usage is TRBV5-1 and J usage is TRBJ1-1; 10 bases match TRBD1. CDR1 and CDR2 from the germline V gene are SGHRS and YFSETQ. The CDR3 is 17 amino acids. Trimming took 3 bases from V and 4 from J; bases not matched to a gene: 12. CDR3 residues: CASSSAGTGVLSTEAFF. In DNA form, the CDR3 reads TGCGCCAGCAGCTCGGCTGGGACAGGGGTGCTGAGCACTGAAGCTTTCTTT.

This clonotype was seen a few times. Here the CDR3 reads CASSLTGLFSGRAPDTQYF. The CDR3 nucleotides are TGTGCCAGCAGCTTAACCGGGCTGTTTAGCGGGAGGGCCCCAGATACGCAGTATTTT. The J gene is TRBJ2-3, the V gene TRBV7-3; 11 bases agree with TRBD2. This CDR3 has 19 residues. The V gene end was trimmed by 0 bases and the J gene end by 4 bases; junction bases not matched to a gene: 12. Per germline, CDR1 SGHTA and CDR2 FQGTGA.

The table lists this clonotype with many counts. The CDR3 sequence: CASSGAGGYNEQFF. In DNA form, the CDR3 reads TGTGCCAGCAGTGGGGCAGGGGGTTACAATGAGCAGTTCTTC. The V and J genes are TRBV2 and TRBJ2-1; the match to TRBD1 covers 7 bases. With 4 bases clipped from V and 4 bases from J, the junction kept 4 bases outside the gene matches. The CDR3 consists of 14 residues. Germline values: CDR1 SNHLY, CDR2 FYNNEI.

The sample holds a few counts of this clonotype. The chain links TRBV25-1 to TRBJ1-6, with D maybe TRBD1 (6 bases). This CDR3 has 15 residues. Germline V gene sequence: CDR1 MGHDK, CDR2 SYGVNS. V was clipped by 6 bases and J by 7 bases, with 16 bases between them. In DNA form, the CDR3 reads TGTGCCAGCAGGGGGGGCAGAAAACAAAATTCACCCCTCCACTTT. Protein sequence: CASRGGRKQNSPLHF.

This clonotype appeared a few times. J is TRBJ2-1 and V is TRBV15; tentatively, D is TRBD2 (6 bases). The V end lost 9 bases, the J end lost 5 bases, and 20 bases lay between the germline ends. The CDR3 has 15 amino acids. Germline assignment: CDR1 LNHNV and CDR2 YYDKDF (reference sequence). The CDR3 sequence is CATSLLAGSDNEQFF. The CDR3 nucleotides read TGTGCCACGAGTTTACTGGCGGGGTCCGACAATGAGCAGTTCTTC.

This chain joins TRBV27 and TRBJ2-1, with a tentative D call TRBD1 (5 bases). V lost 1 base and J lost 0, with 7 bases in between. The CDR3 has 15 amino acids. Germline V gene lookup returns CDR1 MNHEY and CDR2 SMNVEV (reference sequence). CDR3 in amino acids: CASSLYRSSYNEQFF. In DNA, the CDR3 is TGTGCCAGCAGTTTATACAGGAGCTCCTACAATGAGCAGTTCTTC.

This clonotype was seen more than once but under ten times. The rearrangement joins TRBV2 to TRBJ2-2; no firm D call. Germline-derived CDR1 and CDR2 are SNHLY and FYNNEI. With 9 bases removed from V and 2 bases from J, the gap between germline ends came to 13 bases. The CDR3 extends over 14 amino acids. The CDR3 sequence is CASTPTVNTGELFF. The DNA of the CDR3 is TGTGCCAGTACCCCGACGGTTAACACCGGGGAGCTGTTTTTT.

This chain uses TRBV12-3 or TRBV12-4 with TRBJ2-3, with a possible D match to TRBD2 (5 bases). This CDR3 spans 15 amino acids. Trimming pared 6 bases from V and 4 bases from J, leaving 17 bases between. The CDR3 DNA sequence: TGTGCCAGCAGACCCGACTACTTCCCCGCAGATACGCAGTATTTT. Residues: CASRPDYFPADTQYF.

This clonotype showed up just a few times. The V and J genes are TRBV7-2 and TRBJ2-3, with TRBD2 matching 8 bases. CDR1 and CDR2 (germline): SGHTA, FQGNSA. The J segment lost 4 bases and the V segment lost 8 bases, leaving 5 bases of the junction unmatched. The CDR3 runs 13 residues. DNA for the CDR3: TGTGCCAGCCGGGGGGGGTTTCCAGATACGCAGTATTTT. Its protein product is CASRGGFPDTQYF.

CDR3 region: CASSTRGGGYEQYF. Written as DNA, the CDR3 is TGTGCCAGCAGTACCCGCGGGGGTGGCTACGAGCAGTACTTC. The chain uses TRBV6-5 and TRBJ2-7, with 7 bases identical to TRBD2. V lost 5 bases and J lost 3; bases outside the gene matches: 7. The V gene's germline CDR1 is MNHEY and CDR2 SVGAGI. The CDR3 consists of 14 residues.

This clonotype came up many times. The CDR3 spells CASSPDRASYNEQFF. In DNA form, the CDR3 reads TGTGCCAGCAGCCCTGACAGGGCTTCCTACAATGAGCAGTTCTTC. The J gene is TRBJ2-1, the V gene TRBV7-3; 7 bases line up with TRBD1. The CDR3 sequence is 15 residues long. The V and J ends lost 5 bases and 1 base, in that order; junction bases with no gene match: 5. Germline lookup yields CDR1 SGHTA and CDR2 FQGTGA. The whole variable domain, remainder taken from reference TRBV7-3 and TRBJ2-1, is GAGVSQTPSNKVTEKGKYVELRCDPISGHTALYWYRQSLGQGPEFLIYFQGTGAADDSGLPNDRFFAVRPEGSVSTLKIQRTERGDSAVYLCASSPDRASYNEQFFGPGTRLTVL.